This entry concerns a single TCR beta chain. The antigen remains unidentified. This sample stems from a study of CD8 T cells in Susac syndrome. After extraction with the RNeasy kit, roughly 0.5 to 1 ug of the RNA was reverse transcribed using random hexamers. Multiplex immunoSEQ PCR targeted 54 Vbeta and 13 Jbeta TCR beta segments. A single record per CDR3 protein comes from TCRdb applying MiXCR to the immunoSEQ multiplex PCR reads. The sample has 100,000 or so distinct CDR3 sequences, approximately 91% seen once. FACS was used to enrich TEMRA cells, whereas the CD8+ and CD4+ T cells were obtained by negative isolation. The study, taken as a whole, reports: As the study acknowledged, the number of individuals who were part of its TCR sequencing and HLA analysis was relatively small.

The CDR3 has 15 residues. Germline CDR1 reads SGHVS; CDR2 reads FQNEAQ. Deletions cut 6 bases from V and 4 bases from J, with 18 bases between. The rearrangement uses TRBV7-8 and TRBJ2-5, with D maybe TRBD1 (6 bases). The source is a human donor in good health. Material: CD4+ T cells from PBMCs. DNA for the CDR3: TGTGCCAGCAGACTGAAACAGGGATTCGCAGAGACCCAGTACTTC. Protein: CASRLKQGFAETQYF.